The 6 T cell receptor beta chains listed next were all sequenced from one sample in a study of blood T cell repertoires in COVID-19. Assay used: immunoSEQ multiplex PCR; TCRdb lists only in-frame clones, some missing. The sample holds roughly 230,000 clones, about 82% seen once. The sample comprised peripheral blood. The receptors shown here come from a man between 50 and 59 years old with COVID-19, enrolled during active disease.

As DNA, the CDR3 is TGTGCCAGCAGTTTCACGGACAGGTACGAGCAGTACTTC. Its protein product is CASSFTDRYEQYF. The chain has TRBV27 and TRBJ2-7; 7 bases map to TRBD1. J was trimmed by 4 bases and V by 3 bases; bases with no gene match: 3. In germline, CDR1 is MNHEY, CDR2 SMNVEV (reference sequence). CDR3 length equals 13 residues.

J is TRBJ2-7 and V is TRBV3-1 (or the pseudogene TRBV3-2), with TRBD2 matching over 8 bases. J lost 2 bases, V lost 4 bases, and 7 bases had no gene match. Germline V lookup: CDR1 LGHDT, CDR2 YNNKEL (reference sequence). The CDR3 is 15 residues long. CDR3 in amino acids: CASSRRGGGPYEQYF. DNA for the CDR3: TGTGCCAGCAGCCGGAGGGGCGGGGGGCCCTACGAGCAGTACTTC.

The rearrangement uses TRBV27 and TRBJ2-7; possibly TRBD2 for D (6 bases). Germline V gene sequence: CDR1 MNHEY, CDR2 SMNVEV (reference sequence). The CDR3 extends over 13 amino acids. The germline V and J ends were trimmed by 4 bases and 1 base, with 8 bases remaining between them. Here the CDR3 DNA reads TGTGCCAGCAGTTGGGGGGATTCCTACGAGCAGTACTTC. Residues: CASSWGDSYEQYF.

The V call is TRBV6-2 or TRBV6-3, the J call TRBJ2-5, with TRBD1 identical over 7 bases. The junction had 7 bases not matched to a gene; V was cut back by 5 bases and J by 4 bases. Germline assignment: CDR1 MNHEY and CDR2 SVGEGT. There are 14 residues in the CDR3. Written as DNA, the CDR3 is TGTGCCAGCAGTGTTTACAGGGGCCCAGAGACCCAGTACTTC. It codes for CASSVYRGPETQYF.

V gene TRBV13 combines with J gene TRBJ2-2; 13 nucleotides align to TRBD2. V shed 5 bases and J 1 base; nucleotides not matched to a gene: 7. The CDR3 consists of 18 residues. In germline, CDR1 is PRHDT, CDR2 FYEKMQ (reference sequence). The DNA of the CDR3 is TGTGCCAGCAGCCGAAGGCGACTAGCGGGGGGGAACACCGGGGAGCTGTTTTTT. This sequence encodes CASSRRRLAGGNTGELFF. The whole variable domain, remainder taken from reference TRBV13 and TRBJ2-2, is AAGVIQSPRHLIKEKRETATLKCYPIPRHDTVYWYQQGPGQDPQFLISFYEKMQSDKGSIPDRFSAQQFSDYHSELNMSSLELGDSALYFCASSRRRLAGGNTGELFFGEGSRLTVL.

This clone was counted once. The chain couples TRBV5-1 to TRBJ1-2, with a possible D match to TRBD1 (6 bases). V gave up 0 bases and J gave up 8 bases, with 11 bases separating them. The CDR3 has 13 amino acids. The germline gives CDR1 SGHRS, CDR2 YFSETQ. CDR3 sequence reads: CASSLGPGDGYTF. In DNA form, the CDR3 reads TGCGCCAGCAGCTTGGGGCCAGGGGACGGCTACACCTTC.